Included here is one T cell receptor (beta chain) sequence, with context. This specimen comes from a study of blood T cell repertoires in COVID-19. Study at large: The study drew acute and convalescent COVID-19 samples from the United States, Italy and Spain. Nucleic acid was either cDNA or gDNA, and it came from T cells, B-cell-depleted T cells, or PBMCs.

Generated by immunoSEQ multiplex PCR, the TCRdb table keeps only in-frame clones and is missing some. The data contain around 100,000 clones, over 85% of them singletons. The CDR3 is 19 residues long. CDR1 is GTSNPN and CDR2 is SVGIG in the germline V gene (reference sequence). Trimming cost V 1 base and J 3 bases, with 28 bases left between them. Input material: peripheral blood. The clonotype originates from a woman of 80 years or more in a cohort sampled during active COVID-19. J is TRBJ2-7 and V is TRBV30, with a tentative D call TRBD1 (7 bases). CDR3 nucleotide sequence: TGTGCCTGGAGTGGGAGGGCAGGGGGGATTGGCGTCCGGGGCTACGAGCAGTACTTC. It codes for CAWSGRAGGIGVRGYEQYF.